The T cell receptor beta chain described here comes from a study of T cells after somatic rescue of genetic block. Profiling relied on immunoSEQ multiplex PCR, and the TCRdb table lists in-frame clones only, not all of them. Here the sample spans over 12,000 clones, 72% being singletons. This clone came up a few times. Germline values: CDR1 MDHEN, CDR2 SYDVKM. This CDR3 region has 17 residues. The ends were cut back, 1 base at V and 5 bases at J, with 17 bases in the middle. Sequencing was carried out using peripheral blood mononuclear cells (PBMCs). The chain recombines TRBV28 with TRBJ2-2, with D possibly being TRBD1 (7 bases). This sequence originates from a boy between 5 and 17 years old. The chain's CDR3 is CASSLLFLQGRTGELFF. CDR3 coding DNA: TGTGCCAGCAGTTTATTGTTCTTACAGGGGAGGACCGGGGAGCTGTTTTTT. The full variable domain, in which reference TRBV28 and TRBJ2-2 provide the parts outside the CDR3, is DVKVTQSSRYLVKRTGEKVFLECVQDMDHENMFWYRQDPGLGLRLIYFSYDVKMKEKGDIPEGYSVSREKKERFSLILESASTNQTSMYLCASSLLFLQGRTGELFFGEGSRLTVL.